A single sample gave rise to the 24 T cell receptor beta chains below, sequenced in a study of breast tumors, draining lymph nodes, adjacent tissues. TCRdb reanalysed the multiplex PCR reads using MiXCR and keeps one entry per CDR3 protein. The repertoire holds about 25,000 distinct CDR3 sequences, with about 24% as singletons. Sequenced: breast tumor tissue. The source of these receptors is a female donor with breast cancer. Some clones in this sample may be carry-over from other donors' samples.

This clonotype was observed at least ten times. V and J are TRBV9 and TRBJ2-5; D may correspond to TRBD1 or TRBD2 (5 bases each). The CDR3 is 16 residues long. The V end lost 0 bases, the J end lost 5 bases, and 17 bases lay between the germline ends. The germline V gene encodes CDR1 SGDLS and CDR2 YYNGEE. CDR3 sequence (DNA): TGTGCCAGCAGCGTAGGGGACCACACGGTCGGGGAGACCCAGTACTTC. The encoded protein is CASSVGDHTVGETQYF.

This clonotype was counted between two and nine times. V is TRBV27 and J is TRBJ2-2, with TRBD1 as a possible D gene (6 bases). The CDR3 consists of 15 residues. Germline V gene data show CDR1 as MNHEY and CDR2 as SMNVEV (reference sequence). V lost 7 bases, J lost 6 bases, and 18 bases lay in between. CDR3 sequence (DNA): TGTGCCAGCACCCGAACGACAGGCCCACCCGGGGAGCTGTTTTTT. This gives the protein CASTRTTGPPGELFF.

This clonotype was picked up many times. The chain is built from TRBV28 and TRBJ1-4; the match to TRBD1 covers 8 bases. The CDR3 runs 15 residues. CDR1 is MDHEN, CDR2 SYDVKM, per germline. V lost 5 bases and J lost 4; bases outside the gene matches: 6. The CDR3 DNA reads TGTGCCAGCAGTAACAGGGGGGCAAGTAATGAAAAACTGTTTTTT. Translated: CASSNRGASNEKLFF.

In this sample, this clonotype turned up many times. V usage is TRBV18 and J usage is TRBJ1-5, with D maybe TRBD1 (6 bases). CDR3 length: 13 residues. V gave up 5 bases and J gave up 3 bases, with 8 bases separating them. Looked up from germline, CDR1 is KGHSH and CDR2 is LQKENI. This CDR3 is CASSKGDNQPQHF. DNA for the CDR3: TGTGCCAGCTCAAAGGGGGACAATCAGCCCCAGCATTTT. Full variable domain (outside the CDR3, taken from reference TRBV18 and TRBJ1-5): NAGVMQNPRHLVRRRGQEARLRCSPMKGHSHVYWYRQLPEEGLKFMVYLQKENIIDESGMPKERFSAEFPKEGPSILRIQQVVRGDSAAYFCASSKGDNQPQHFGDGTRLSIL.

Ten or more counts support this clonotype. CDR3 region: CASSYEGDGYTF. The CDR3 bases are TGTGCCAGCAGTTACGAAGGGGATGGCTACACCTTC. The chain recombines TRBV6-5 with TRBJ1-2; tentatively, D is TRBD1 (5 bases). The length of the CDR3 is 12 residues. Trimming removed 2 bases from V and 6 bases from J, with 7 bases in between. Germline V CDR1 and CDR2: MNHEY, SVGAGI.

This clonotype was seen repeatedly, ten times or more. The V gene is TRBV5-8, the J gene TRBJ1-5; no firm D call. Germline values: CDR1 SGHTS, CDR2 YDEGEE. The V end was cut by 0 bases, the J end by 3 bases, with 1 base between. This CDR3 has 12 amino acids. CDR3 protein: CASSLDNQPQHF. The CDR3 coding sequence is TGTGCCAGCAGCTTGGACAATCAGCCCCAGCATTTT.

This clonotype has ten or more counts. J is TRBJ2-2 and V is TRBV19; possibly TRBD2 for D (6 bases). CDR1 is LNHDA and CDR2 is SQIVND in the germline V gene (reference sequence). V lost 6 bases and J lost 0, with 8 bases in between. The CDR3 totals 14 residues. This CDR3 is CASRLASNTGELFF. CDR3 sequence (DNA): TGTGCCAGTAGACTAGCCTCGAACACCGGGGAGCTGTTTTTT.

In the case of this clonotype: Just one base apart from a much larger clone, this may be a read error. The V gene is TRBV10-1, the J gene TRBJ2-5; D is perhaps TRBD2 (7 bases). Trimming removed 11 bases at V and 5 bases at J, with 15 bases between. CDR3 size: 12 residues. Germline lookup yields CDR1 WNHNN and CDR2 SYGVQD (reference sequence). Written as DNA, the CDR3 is TGCGCCGGCAAAGGGGGGGGGGAGACCCAGTACTTC. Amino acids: CAGKGGGETQYF.

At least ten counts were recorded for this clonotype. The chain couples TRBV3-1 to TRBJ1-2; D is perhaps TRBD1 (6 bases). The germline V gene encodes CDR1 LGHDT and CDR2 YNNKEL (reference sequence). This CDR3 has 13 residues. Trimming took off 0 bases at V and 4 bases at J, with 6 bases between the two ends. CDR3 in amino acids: CASSQEDSYGYTF. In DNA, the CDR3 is TGTGCCAGCAGCCAAGAGGACAGCTATGGCTACACCTTC.

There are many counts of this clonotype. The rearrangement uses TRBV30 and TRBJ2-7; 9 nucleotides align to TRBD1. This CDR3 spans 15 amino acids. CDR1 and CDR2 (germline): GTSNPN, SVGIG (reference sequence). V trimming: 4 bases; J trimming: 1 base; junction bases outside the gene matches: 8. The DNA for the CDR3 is TGTGCCTGGATCCGACCGGACAGGGGTTCCTACGAGCAGTACTTC. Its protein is CAWIRPDRGSYEQYF.

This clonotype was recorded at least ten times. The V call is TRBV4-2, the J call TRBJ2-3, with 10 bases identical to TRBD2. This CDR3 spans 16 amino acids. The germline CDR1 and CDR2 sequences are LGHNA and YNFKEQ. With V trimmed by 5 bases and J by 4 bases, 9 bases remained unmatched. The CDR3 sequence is CASSKIAGGESDTQYF. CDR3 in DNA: TGTGCCAGCAGCAAAATAGCGGGAGGAGAGTCAGATACGCAGTATTTT.

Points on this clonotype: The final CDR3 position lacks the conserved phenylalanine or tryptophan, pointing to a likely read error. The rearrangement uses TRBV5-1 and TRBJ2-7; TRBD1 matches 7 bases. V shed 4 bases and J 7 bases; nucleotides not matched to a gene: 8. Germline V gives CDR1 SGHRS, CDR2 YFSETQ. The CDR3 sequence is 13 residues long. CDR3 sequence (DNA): TGCGCCAGCAGCCCGACAGGGTTTGGTGAGCAGTACCTC. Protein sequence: CASSPTGFGEQYL.

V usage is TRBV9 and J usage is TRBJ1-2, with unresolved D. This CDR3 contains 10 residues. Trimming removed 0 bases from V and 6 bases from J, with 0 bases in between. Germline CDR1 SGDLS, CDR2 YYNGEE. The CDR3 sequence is CASSVDGYTF. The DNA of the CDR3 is TGTGCCAGCAGCGTAGATGGCTACACCTTC.

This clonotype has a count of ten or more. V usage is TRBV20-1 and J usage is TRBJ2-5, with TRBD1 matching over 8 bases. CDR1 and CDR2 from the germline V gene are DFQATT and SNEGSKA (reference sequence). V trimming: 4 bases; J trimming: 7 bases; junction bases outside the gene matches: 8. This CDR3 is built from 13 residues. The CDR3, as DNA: TGCAGTGCTAACCCGACAGGGGCCGGGACCCAGTACTTC. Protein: CSANPTGAGTQYF.

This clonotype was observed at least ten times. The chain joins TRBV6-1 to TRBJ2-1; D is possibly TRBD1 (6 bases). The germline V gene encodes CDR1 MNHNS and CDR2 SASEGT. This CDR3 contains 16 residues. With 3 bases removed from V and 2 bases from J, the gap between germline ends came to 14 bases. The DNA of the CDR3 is TGTGCCAGCAGTGACCCAGACAGGCCTACCTACAATGAGCAGTTCTTC. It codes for CASSDPDRPTYNEQFF.

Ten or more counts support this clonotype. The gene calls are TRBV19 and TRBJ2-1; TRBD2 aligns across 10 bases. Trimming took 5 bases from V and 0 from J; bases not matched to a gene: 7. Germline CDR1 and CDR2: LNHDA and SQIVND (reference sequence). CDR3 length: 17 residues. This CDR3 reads CASSSSSGSSSYNEQFF. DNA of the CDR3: TGTGCCAGTAGTTCATCTAGCGGGAGCAGCTCCTACAATGAGCAGTTCTTC.

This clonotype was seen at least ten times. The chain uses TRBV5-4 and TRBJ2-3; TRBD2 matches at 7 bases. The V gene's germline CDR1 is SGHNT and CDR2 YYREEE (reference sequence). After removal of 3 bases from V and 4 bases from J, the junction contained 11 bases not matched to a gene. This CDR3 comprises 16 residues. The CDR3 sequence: CASSSGRTSDADTQYF. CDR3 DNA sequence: TGTGCCAGCAGCTCTGGGCGGACTAGTGATGCAGATACGCAGTATTTT.

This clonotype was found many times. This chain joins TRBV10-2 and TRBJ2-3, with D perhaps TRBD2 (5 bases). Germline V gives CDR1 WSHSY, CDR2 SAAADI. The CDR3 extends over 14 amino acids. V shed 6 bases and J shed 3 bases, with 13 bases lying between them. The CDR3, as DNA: TGCGCCAGCAGACCGGGATCCCAGACAGATACGCAGTATTTT. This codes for CASRPGSQTDTQYF.

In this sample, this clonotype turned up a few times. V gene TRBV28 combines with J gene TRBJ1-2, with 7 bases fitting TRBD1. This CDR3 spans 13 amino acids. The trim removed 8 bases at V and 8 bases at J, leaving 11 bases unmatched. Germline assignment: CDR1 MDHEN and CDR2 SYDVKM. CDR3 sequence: CASEERGLFGYTF. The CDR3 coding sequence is TGTGCCAGCGAGGAGAGGGGGCTTTTCGGCTACACCTTC.

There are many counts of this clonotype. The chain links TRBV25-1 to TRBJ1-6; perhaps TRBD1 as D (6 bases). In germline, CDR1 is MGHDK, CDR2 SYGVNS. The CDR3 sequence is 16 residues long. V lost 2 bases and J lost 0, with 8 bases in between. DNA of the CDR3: TGTGCCAGCAGTGAAGGGGGCAGCTCCTATAATTCACCCCTCCACTTT. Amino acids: CASSEGGSSYNSPLHF.

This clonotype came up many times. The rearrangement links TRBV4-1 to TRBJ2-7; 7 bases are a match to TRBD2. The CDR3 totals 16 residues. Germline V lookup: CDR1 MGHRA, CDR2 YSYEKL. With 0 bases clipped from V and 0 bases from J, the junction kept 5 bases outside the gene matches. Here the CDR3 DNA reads TGCGCCAGCAGCCAAGATCTCGGGGGGAGCTCCTACGAGCAGTACTTC. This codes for CASSQDLGGSSYEQYF.

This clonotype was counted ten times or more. CDR3: CASSLNKYEQYF. The DNA for the CDR3 is TGTGCCAGCAGCTTAAATAAGTACGAGCAGTACTTC. The chain has TRBV11-1 and TRBJ2-7; no clear D gene. V lost 2 bases, J lost 4 bases, and 6 bases lay in between. Germline values: CDR1 SGHAT, CDR2 FQDESV (reference sequence). The CDR3 contains 12 residues.

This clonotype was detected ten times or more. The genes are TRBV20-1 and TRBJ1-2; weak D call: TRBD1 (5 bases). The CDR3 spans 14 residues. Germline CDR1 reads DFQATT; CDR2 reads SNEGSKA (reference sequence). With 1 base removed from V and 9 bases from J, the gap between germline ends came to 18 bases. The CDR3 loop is CSARAPGQGLRYTF. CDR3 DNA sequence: TGCAGTGCTAGAGCCCCAGGGCAGGGTTTGCGCTACACCTTC.

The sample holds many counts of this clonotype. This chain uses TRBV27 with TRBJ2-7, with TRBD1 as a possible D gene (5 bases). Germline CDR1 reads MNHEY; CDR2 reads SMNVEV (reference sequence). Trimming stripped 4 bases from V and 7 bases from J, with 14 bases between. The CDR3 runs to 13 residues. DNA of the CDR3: TGTGCCAGCAGTTCCTCAGGGATAAGGGAGCAGTACTTC. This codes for CASSSSGIREQYF.